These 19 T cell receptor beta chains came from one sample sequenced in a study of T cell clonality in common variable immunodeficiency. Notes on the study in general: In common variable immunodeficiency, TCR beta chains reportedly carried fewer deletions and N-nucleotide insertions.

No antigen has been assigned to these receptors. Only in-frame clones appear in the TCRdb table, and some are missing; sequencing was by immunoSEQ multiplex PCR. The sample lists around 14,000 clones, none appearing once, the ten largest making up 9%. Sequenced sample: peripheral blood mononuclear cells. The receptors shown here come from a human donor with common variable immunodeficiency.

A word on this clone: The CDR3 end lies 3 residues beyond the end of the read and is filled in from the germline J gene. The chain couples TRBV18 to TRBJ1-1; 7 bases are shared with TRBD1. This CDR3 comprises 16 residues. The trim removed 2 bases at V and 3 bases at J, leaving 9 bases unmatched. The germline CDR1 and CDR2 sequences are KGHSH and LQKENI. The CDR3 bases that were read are TGTGCCAGCTCACCAAAGGGAGGGGGCCTCCACACTGAA. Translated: CASSPKGGGLHTE. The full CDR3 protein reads CASSPKGGGLHTEAFF.

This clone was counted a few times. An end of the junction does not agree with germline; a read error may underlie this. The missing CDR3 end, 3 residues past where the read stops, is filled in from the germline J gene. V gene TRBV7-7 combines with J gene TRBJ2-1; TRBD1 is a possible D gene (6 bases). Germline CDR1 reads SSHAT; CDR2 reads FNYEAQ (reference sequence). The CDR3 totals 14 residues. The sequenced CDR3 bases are TGTGCTAGCAGCACCGAAAGGATGGGGGCTGAG. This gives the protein CASSTERMGAE. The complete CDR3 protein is CASSTERMGAEQFF.

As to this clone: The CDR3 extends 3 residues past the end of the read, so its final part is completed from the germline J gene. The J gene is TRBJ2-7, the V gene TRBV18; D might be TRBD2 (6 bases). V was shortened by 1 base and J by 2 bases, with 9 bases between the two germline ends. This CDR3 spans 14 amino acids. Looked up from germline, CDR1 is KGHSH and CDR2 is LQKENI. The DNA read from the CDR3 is TGTGCCAGCTCACCACTGCGGGGACCCTACGAG. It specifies CASSPLRGPYE. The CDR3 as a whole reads CASSPLRGPYEQYF.

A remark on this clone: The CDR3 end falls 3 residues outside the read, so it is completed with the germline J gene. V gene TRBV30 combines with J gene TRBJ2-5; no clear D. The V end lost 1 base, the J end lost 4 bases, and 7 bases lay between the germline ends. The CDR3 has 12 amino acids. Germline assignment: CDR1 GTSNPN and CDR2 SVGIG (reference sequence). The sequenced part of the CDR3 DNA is TGTGCCTGGAGTGGCTACGGAGAGACC. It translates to CAWSGYGET. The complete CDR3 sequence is CAWSGYGETQYF. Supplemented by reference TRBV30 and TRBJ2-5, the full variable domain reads SQTIHQWPATLVQPVGSPLSLECTVEGTSNPNLYWYRQAAGRGLQLLFYSVGIGQISSEVPQNLSASRPQDRQFILSSKKLLLSDSGFYLCAWSGYGETQYFGPGTRLLVL.

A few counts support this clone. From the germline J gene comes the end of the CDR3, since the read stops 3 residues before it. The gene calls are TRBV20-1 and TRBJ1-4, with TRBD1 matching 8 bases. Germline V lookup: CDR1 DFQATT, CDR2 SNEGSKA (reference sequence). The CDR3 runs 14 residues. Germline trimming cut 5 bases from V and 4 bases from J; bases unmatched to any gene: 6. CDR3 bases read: TGCAGTGCTGGCAGGGGGCGAATTAATGAAAAA. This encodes CSAGRGRINEK. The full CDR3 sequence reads CSAGRGRINEKLFF.

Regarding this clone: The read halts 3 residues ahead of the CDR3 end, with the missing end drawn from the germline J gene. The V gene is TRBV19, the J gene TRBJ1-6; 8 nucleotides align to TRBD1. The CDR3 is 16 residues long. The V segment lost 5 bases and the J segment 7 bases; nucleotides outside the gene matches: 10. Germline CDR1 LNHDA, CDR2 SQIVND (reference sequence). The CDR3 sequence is CASSPRAGGRNSPLHF. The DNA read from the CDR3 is TGTGCCAGTAGTCCGAGGGCAGGGGGCAGGAATTCACCC.

The sequenced CDR3 bases are TGTGCCAGTAGCATGGACAGGCGGGCG. Its protein product is CASSMDRRA. The entire CDR3 protein reads CASSMDRRAQYF. The chain uses TRBV19 and TRBJ2-3, with 7 bases identical to TRBD1. The CDR3 end is not reached by the read, which stops 3 residues before it; the germline J gene fills it in. CDR1 is LNHDA, CDR2 SQIVND, per germline (reference sequence). The CDR3 loop spans 12 amino acids.

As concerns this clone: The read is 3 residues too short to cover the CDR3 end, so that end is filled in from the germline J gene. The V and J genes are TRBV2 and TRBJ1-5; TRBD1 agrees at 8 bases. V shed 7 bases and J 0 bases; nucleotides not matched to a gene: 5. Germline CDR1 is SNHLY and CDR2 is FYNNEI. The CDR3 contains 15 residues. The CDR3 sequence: CASTQTGVSNQPQHF. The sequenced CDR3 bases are TGTGCCAGCACCCAGACAGGGGTTAGCAATCAGCCC.

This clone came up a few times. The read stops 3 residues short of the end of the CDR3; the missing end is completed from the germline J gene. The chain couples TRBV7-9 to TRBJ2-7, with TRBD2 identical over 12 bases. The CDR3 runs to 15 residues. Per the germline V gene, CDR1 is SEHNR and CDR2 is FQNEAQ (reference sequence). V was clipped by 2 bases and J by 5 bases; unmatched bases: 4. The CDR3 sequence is CASSLKTSGGDEQYF. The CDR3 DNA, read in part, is TGTGCCAGCAGCTTAAAGACTAGCGGGGGCGACGAG.

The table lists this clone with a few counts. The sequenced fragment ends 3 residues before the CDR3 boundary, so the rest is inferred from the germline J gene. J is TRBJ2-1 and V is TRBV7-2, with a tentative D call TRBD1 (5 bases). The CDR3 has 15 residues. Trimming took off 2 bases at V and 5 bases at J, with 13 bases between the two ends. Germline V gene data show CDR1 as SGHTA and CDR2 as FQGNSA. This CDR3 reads CASSLRPGPNNEQFF. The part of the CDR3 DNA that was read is TGTGCCAGCAGCTTAAGGCCAGGGCCTAACAATGAG.

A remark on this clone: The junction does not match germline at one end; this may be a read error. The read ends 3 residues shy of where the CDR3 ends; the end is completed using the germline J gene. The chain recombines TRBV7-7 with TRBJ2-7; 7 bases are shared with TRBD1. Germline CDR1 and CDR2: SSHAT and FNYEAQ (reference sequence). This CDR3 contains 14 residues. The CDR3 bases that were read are TGTGCTAGCAGCCGGGACAGCAGCTCCTACGAG. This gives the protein CASSRDSSSYE. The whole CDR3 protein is CASSRDSSSYEQYF.

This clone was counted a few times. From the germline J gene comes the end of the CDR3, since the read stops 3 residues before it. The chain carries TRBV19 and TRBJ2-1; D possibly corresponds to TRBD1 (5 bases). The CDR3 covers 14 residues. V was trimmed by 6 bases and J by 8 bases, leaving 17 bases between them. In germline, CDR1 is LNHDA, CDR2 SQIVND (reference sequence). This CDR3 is CASRERRGKDEQFF. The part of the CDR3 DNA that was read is TGTGCCAGTAGGGAGCGAAGGGGCAAGGATGAG.

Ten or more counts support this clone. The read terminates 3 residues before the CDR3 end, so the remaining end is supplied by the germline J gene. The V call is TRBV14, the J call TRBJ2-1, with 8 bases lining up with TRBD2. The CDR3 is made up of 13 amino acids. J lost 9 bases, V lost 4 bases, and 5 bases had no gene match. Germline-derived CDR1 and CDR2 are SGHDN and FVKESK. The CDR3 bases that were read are TGTGCCAGCAGCCCCATCACTAGCGGTGAG. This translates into CASSPITSGE. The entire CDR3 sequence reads CASSPITSGEQFF.

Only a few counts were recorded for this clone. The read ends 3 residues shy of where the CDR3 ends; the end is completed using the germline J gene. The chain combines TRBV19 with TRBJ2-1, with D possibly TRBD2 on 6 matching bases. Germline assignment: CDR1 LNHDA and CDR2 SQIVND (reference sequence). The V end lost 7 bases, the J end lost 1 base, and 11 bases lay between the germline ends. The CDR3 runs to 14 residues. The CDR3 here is CASKEGWSYNEQFF. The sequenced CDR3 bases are TGTGCCAGTAAGGAGGGTTGGTCCTACAATGAG.

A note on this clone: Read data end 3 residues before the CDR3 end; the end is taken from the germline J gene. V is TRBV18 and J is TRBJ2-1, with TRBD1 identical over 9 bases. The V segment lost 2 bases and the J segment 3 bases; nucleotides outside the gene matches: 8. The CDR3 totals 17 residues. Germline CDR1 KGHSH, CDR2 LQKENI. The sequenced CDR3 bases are TGTGCCAGCTCACCAGGTGGATCGACAGGGGGCTACAATGAG. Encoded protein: CASSPGGSTGGYNE. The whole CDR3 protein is CASSPGGSTGGYNEQFF.

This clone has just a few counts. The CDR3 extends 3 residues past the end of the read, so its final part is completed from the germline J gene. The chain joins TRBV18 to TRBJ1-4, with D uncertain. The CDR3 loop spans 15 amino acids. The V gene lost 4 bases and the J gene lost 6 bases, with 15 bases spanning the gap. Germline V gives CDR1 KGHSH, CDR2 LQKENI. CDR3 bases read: TGTGCCAGCTCACGGATTGAGCGGGATCATGAAAAA. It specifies CASSRIERDHEK. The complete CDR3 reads CASSRIERDHEKLFF.

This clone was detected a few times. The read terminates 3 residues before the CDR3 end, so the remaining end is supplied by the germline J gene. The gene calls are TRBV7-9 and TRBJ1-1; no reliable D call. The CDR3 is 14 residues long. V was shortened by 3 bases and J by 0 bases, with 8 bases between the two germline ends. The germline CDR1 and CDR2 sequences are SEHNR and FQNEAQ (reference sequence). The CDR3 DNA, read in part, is TGTGCCAGCAGCTTGGGCTCCGTGAACACTGAA. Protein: CASSLGSVNTE. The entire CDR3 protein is CASSLGSVNTEAFF.

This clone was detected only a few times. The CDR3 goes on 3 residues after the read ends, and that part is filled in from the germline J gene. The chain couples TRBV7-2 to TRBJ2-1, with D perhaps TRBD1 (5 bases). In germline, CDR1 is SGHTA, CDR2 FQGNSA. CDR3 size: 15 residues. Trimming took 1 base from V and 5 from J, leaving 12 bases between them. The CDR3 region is CASSLGGRQHNEQFF. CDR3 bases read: TGTGCCAGCAGCTTAGGCGGACGACAGCACAATGAG.

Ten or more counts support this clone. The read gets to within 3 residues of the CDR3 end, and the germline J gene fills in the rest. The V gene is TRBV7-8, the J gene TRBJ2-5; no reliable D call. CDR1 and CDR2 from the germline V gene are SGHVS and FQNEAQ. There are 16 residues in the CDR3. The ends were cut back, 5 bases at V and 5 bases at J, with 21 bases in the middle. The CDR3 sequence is CASSKRSDLRRETQYF. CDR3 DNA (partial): TGTGCCAGCAGCAAGAGGTCGGATCTTAGGCGGGAGACC. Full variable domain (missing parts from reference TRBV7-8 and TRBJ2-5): GAGVSQSPRYKVAKRGQDVALRCDPISGHVSLFWYQQALGQGPEFLTYFQNEAQLDKSGLPSDRFFAERPEGSVSTLKIQRTQQEDSAVYLCASSKRSDLRRETQYFGPGTRLLVL.